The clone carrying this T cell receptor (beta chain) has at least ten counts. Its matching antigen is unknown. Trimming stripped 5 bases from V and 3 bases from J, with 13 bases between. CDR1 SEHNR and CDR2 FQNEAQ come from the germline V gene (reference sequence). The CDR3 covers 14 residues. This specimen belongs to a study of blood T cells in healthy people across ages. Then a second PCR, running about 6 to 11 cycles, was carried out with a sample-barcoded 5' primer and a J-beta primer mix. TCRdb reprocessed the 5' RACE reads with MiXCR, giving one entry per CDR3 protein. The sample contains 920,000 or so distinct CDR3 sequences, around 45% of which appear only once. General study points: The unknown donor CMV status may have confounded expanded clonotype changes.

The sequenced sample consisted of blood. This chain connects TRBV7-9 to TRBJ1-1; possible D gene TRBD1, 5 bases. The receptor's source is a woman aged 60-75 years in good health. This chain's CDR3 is CASSRAGQDTEAFF. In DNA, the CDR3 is TGTGCCAGCAGCCGCGCGGGGCAGGACACTGAAGCTTTCTTT.